These 4 T cell receptor beta chains came from one sample sequenced in a study of cytomegalovirus exposure and HLA in healthy donors. PCR employed 60 Vbeta and 13 Jbeta primers. Some clones are missing from TCRdb's copy, which holds only in-frame ones; the method was immunoSEQ multiplex PCR. Counted here are roughly 110,000 clones, roughly 70% occurring once; the ten biggest clones make up just over 8.5%. Sequencing was done on a sample of PBMCs. The receptors shown here come from a man between 25 and 39 years old in good health and CMV-seropositive.

The chain employs TRBV5-6 and TRBJ2-5; 8 bases agree with TRBD2. This CDR3 region has 14 residues. Losses at the gene ends were 4 bases for V and 2 bases for J; bases not matched to a gene: 4. Germline CDR1 reads SGHDT; CDR2 reads YYEEEE. The CDR3 reads CASSPGGGQETQYF. CDR3 nucleotides: TGTGCCAGCAGCCCCGGGGGGGGTCAAGAGACCCAGTACTTC.

The V call is TRBV6-1, the J call TRBJ2-5; the D gene is possibly TRBD1 (5 bases). This CDR3 comprises 10 residues. The V and J ends lost 7 bases and 5 bases respectively, with 5 bases between them. Germline lookup yields CDR1 MNHNS and CDR2 SASEGT. The CDR3 loop is CASKGETQYF. For the CDR3, the DNA is TGTGCCAGCAAGGGGGAGACCCAGTACTTC.

This chain uses TRBV7-2 with TRBJ2-3; D may be TRBD2 (6 bases). In germline, CDR1 is SGHTA, CDR2 FQGNSA. The CDR3 totals 13 residues. V lost 5 bases to trimming and J lost 5 bases, with 11 bases between them. The CDR3, as DNA: TGTGCCAGCAGCACGGACTACGGAGATACGCAGTATTTT. Amino acids: CASSTDYGDTQYF.

This clone was recorded a few times. This chain joins TRBV28 and TRBJ1-5; TRBD1 aligns across 7 bases. The V and J ends lost 7 bases and 6 bases, in that order; junction bases with no gene match: 15. CDR1 is MDHEN and CDR2 is SYDVKM in the germline V gene. The CDR3 extends over 16 amino acids. DNA of the CDR3: TGTGCCAGCACCACTCCCTCATACAGGGGATTTCAGCCCCAGCATTTT. Translation: CASTTPSYRGFQPQHF.